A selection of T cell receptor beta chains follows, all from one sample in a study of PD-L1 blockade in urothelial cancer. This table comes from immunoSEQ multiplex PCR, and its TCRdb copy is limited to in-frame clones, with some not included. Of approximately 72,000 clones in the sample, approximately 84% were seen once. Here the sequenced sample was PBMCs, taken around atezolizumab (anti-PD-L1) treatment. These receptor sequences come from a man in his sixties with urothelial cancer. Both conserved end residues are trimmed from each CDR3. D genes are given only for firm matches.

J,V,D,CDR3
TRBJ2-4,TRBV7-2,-,ASSPTGWTKNIQY
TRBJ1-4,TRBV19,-,ASSIDGPPSTLF
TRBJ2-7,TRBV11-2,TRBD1,ASRPDRDSSYEQY
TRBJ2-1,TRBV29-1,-,SAGTSAGNEQF
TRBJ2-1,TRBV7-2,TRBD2,ASSLVGTSGGRRDNEQF
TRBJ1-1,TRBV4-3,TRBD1,ASSQDPPGQGRTEAF
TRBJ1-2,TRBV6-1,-,ASRVQGQVYGYT
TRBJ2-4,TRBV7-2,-,ASSLGTGAAGIQY
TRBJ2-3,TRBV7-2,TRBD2,ASSLAGGRTDTQY
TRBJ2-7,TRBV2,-,ASRGQNYEQY
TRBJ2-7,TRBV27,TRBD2,ASSSGGLAGGSLYEQY
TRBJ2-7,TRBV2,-,ASRQQGPGPGEQY
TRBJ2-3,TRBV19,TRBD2,ASRWLAGPSGDTQY
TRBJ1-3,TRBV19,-,ASKREVSGNTIY
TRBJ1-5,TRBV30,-,AYTADLSNQPQH
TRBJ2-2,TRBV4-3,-,ASSQDGGGTGELF
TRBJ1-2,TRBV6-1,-,ASDWAGYGYT
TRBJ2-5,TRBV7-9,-,ASSPRGGGSQETQY
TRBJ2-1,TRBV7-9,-,ASSPMGGEQF
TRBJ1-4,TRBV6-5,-,ASSQTTNEKLF
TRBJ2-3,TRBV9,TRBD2,ASSVRGSRAGGSTDTQY
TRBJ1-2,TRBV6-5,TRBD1,ASSYTLGQGFGYT
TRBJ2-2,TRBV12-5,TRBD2,ASGLMLAGGPVDTGELF
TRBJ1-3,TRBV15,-,ATSSQQGNTIY
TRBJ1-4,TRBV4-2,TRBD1,ASSQDPGQSNEKLF
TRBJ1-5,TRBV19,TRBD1,ASSLRRGQGFQPQH
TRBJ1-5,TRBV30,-,AWSSIQDQPQH
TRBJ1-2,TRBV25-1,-,ASETPGNYGYT
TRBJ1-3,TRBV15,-,ATSREARASGNTIY
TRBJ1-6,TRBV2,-,ASSPRQGGDSPLH
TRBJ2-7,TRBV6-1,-,ASSAPEEQY
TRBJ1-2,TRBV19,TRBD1,AGGGGAGGYT
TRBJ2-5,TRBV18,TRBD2,AGSPPTSAETQY
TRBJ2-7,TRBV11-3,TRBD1,ASSLEDRVSTYEQY
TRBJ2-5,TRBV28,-,ASSAPRTPLQETQY
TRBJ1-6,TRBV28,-,ASISRVASPLH
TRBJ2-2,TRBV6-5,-,ASSYSFSGNTGELF
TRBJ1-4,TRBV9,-,ASSVSVATNEKLF
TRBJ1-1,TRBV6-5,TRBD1,ASIQARQGNTEAF
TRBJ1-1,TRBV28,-,ASSFALSLNTEAF
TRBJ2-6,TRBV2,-,ASSEDWQGLRANVLT
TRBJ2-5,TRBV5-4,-,ASSRGAGETQY
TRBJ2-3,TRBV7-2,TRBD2,ASRSSGGARGNTQY
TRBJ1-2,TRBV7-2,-,ASSLGSGNSNYGYT
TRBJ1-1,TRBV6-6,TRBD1,ASSHRGLGTEAF
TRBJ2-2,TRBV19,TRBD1,ASIDRGLNTGELF
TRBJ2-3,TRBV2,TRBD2,ASSPRRGLAARGTDTQY